This TCR beta chain was profiled in a study of cytomegalovirus exposure and HLA in healthy donors (dated by TCRdb to between 2016 and 2019). Regarding the study in general: In an earlier analysis of 587 of the donors, under 300 Gb of sequence data and 90 million to 120 million unique TCR beta sequences from about 179 million T cells were reported. Both class I and class II loci were covered by HLA typing, at four-digit resolution. Typing coverage varied by locus: about 629-640 donors for A, B, C, DRB1 and DQB1; approximately 500 for DQA1; nearly 610 for DPA1; roughly 470 for DPB1. To predict cytomegalovirus infection status, the study brought together high-throughput TCR immunosequencing, statistical association of individual TCRs with disease status, and machine learning. Every discovery cohort repertoire had been produced on one sequencing platform. To study patterns of TCR occurrence, a later analysis re-analyzed previously published TCR beta repertoires from 650 to 750 donors and added high-resolution HLA genotyping. In an earlier analysis of around 540 of the donors, high-throughput TCR beta sequencing was used to judge whether each TCR beta V gene segment behaved as functional or pseudogenic. Donor age, sex, ethnicity and CMV serostatus were compiled together with the repertoire data. A later genetic analysis took genome-wide SNP genotypes for about three fifths of the roughly 670 donors and used that subset as a discovery cohort. Among the approximately 420 genotyped donors, approximately 77% belonged to the genetic ancestry cluster associated with self-reported Caucasian donors. Across 300 to 400 genotyped donors of the cohort, an average of roughly 250,000 unique TCR beta nucleotide sequences per donor were sequenced, and roughly a sixth of those sequences were non-productive. Rather than using new phenotypic data, the later analysis identified candidate immune exposures from TCR beta sequences and from how often those sequences occurred across donors. Because of strong linkage in the cohort, four to six DR-DQ haplotypes were treated as single units for association and clustering. Besides the first cohort of around 700 subjects, a separate validation cohort made up of 120 different subjects was used. An early release that covered about 640 HLA-typed donors contained approximately 300 gigabases of sequencing data and tens of millions of unique TCR sequences. The study used immunosequencing to profile the T cell repertoires of several hundred subjects and linked those repertoires to cytomegalovirus serostatus. The study aimed to test whether signatures of past pathogen exposure could be identified by cataloging public T cell receptors.

The CDR3 runs 13 amino acids, cysteine and phenylalanine included. Only CDR3 DNA remains: 39 bases, in frame from the first base. The germline V gene (reference sequence) provides CDR1 GTSNPN and CDR2 SVGIG. V has 3 bases trimmed and J has 3 bases trimmed; junction bases matching no gene number 3. The cohort comprised several hundred healthy bone marrow donors. At the time of sampling, all cohort members were nominally healthy, though unrecorded immune exposures were likely present. The donor was CMV seronegative and belonged to the group of more than 300 seronegative cohort members. Each donor provided a peripheral blood sample, and peripheral blood mononuclear cells were used for TCR beta sequencing. The Qiagen DNeasy Blood Extraction Kit was used to extract genomic DNA from the blood cell samples. The library was built by means of the immunoSEQ multiplex PCR assay. The multiplex PCR relied on a mix of 60 forward primers for TCR Vbeta segments and 13 reverse primers for TCR Jbeta segments. Amplification of the CDR3 region of rearranged TCR beta genes was performed with a multiplex PCR assay on genomic DNA. On the Illumina HiSeq System, the amplified TCR beta libraries were sequenced as 87-base-pair reads. Per the original workflow: In a later analysis, tens of millions of unique TCR beta chains were counted across the 650 to 750 repertoires, and roughly 11 million of these chains were shared by at least two donors. Raw reads were error-corrected and collapsed into unique sequences with a nearest-neighbor algorithm that merged closely related sequences to remove PCR and sequencing errors. V, D and J gene segments were assigned by aligning CDR3 sequences to IMGT reference sequences. Each retained sequence needed at least a six-nucleotide match to both a V gene segment and a J gene segment. Rearrangements were classified as productive when the CDR3 lacked stop codons and remained in frame with V and J, and all other rearrangements were classified as non-productive. Following IMGT convention, CDR3 was defined as the stretch from the second conserved V-encoded cysteine up to the conserved J-encoded phenylalanine. In an earlier analysis of 587 of the donors, sequences lacking an unambiguous match to a single V gene segment were excluded. In an earlier analysis of about 590 of the donors, a V segment was called functional when productive rearrangements were above 56.7%, and segregating when the standard deviation between donors exceeded 5%. To diagnose cytomegalovirus status from the catalog of TCR beta chain sequences, a statistical classification framework was built. A later analysis assigned V and J genes by comparing TCR nucleotide sequences with IMGT/GENE-DB human TR gene sequences. A later analysis assigned CDR3 sequences and most-parsimonious VDJ recombination scenarios with the TCRdist pipeline. In a later analysis, each TCR beta chain was defined by its CDR3 amino acid sequence together with its V-gene family, and reads without a unique V-gene family were excluded. In a later analysis, fewer than 600 highly shared, low-generation-probability nucleotide sequences were removed to address suspected cross-contamination and a sequencing artifact. In a later analysis, a clonal expansion index was calculated for each public chain from normalized within-repertoire ranks of inferred template counts. Generation probabilities in a later analysis came from a VDJ recombination model fitted to out-of-frame rearrangements, and those results were checked against IGoR. Hypergeometric tests were used in a later analysis to score TCR-TCR, TCR-HLA and TCR-CMV co-occurrence, with a repertoire-size bias correction applied to the TCR pairs. To estimate false discovery rates, a later analysis permuted the HLA or CMV assignments 20 times. A later analysis grouped co-occurring TCRs with DBSCAN, adding TCRdist sequence similarity when clustering within HLA-allele-positive subsets. Co-occurrence clustering excluded repertoires with fewer than 30,000 or more than 120,000 public chains, plus five with anomalous nucleotide sharing. TCRdb took this table from immuneACCESS and kept in-frame rearrangements with V and J called. Such tables lack part of the clones; where checked against another copy, unresolved V genes explain under half of the gap, and the rest is unexplained. For V, J and clone size, that table is used; D and trimming come from the DNA. In this sample the table shows more than 70,000 clones, about 74% of which occur a single time. The ten largest clones add up to roughly 3% of the sample.

Study-wide conclusions, independent of this receptor: In a later analysis, HLA-associated TCR beta chains were found to be more clonally expanded and to have lower generation probabilities than equally common non-associated chains. Because HLA typing was unavailable for some donors at each locus, only the typed subset was used in association tests. Presence/absence analyses assumed roughly uniform sequencing depth across donors, an assumption that may not hold. A further reported finding was that TCR beta sequences accurately predicted the HLA-A and HLA-B alleles for most subjects in the first cohort. Fewer than 20 rarely observed V segments, including chromosome 9 orphons, were excluded from the earlier analysis of several hundred of the donors because counts were too low. Correlated functional status among segregating V segments might be attributable to linkage disequilibrium, but an unknown experimental factor could not be ruled out. A later analysis associated 17,000 or so TCR beta sequences with specific HLA alleles at a false discovery rate of 0.05. The sequencing pipeline was judged likely to have produced a cluster of highly shared sequence variants as a technical artifact. For the cohort, immune exposure information was limited to CMV serostatus. Some IMGT-functional V segments, including TRBV6-2 and TRBV6-3, could not be told apart with the 87-base-pair reads, so those segments were excluded. A later analysis found that most CMV-associated TCR beta chains appeared HLA-restricted, with HLA associations seemingly driven largely by CMV exposure. Most TCR sequences were observed very rarely across donors, whereas some public TCRs were present in many individuals. The cohort was sequenced for TCR beta chains only, and without alpha or paired-chain data the features that could be detected were limited. Strong co-occurrence of HLA alleles, especially DR and DQ, made assigning TCR associations to individual alleles difficult. The study listed 150 to 200 TCR beta chains as associated with cytomegalovirus. In a later genetic analysis, fewer N-insertions in productive TCRs were reported among donors in an Asian-associated ancestry cluster than the 666-donor mean. In vitro tests confirmed that a few of the cytomegalovirus-associated TCR beta chains recognize cytomegalovirus antigens. The classifier was reported to diagnose cytomegalovirus status with high specificity and sensitivity in both the original and validation cohorts. The authors suggested that the approach could potentially be generalized to other disease states and immunological phenotypes. In a later genetic analysis, a missense DCLRE1C variant was associated with V-gene and J-gene trimming of TCR beta chains, and the association was replicated in an independent cohort. A later analysis found that TCR association rates varied across HLA loci, with DRB1 alleles showing the most associated TCRs and HLA-C alleles the fewest. A later analysis reported that several top co-occurrence clusters appeared linked to parvovirus B19, influenza, CMV and Epstein-Barr virus. Broadly in line with IMGT annotations, most TCR beta V segments showed up in productive rearrangements about 90% or about 30% of the time in an earlier analysis of several hundred of the donors.

In regard to this clone: Its antigen is still unknown. Qualities for individual bases were not recorded, and no much larger clone is one base off.

The receptor was derived from a man aged 35 to 55 in good health and CMV-seronegative. Material for sequencing was PBMCs. The chain couples TRBV30 to TRBJ2-7; 9 middle bases align to TRBD2. The sequence in DNA is TGTGCCTGGAGCGATAGCGGGGGCTACGAGCAGTACTTC. The translation is CAWSDSGGYEQYF.